Each of the 30 T cell receptor beta chains below was sequenced from the same sample in a study of shared clonotypes between healthy human individuals. Sequencing used immunoSEQ multiplex PCR; TCRdb keeps in-frame clones, though not all of them. This table has some 2,000,000 clones, 90% to 97% appearing once. Material: naive CD4+ T cells sorted from blood. Subset meaning: CD45RA+ positively selected. The receptors were sampled from a young man in good health.

This clone was seen once. V usage is TRBV19 and J usage is TRBJ2-3; weak D call: TRBD1 (5 bases). CDR3 length: 15 residues. The germline gives CDR1 LNHDA, CDR2 SQIVND (reference sequence). V was shortened by 5 bases and J by 0 bases, with 12 bases between the two germline ends. DNA for the CDR3: TGTGCCAGTAGTGTCCAGGGTGCTAGCACAGATACGCAGTATTTT. Translating it yields CASSVQGASTDTQYF. The full variable domain, completed using reference TRBV19 and TRBJ2-3, is DGGITQSPKYLFRKEGQNVTLSCEQNLNHDAMYWYRQDPGQGLRLIYYSQIVNDFQKGDIAEGYSVSREKKESFPLTVTSAQKNPTAFYLCASSVQGASTDTQYFGPGTRLTVL.

This chain links TRBV10-3 with TRBJ2-3, with D perhaps assigned TRBD1 or TRBD2 (5 bases each). V was pared by 8 bases and J by 2 bases, with 11 bases between. Germline V gene sequence: CDR1 ENHRY, CDR2 SYGVKD. The CDR3 runs 13 residues. CDR3 coding DNA: TGTGCCATCTTGGGACGTGACACAGATACGCAGTATTTT. Protein sequence: CAILGRDTDTQYF.

The chain recombines TRBV5-8 with TRBJ1-2; perhaps TRBD1 as D (6 bases). Germline loops: CDR1 SGHTS, CDR2 YDEGEE. This CDR3 spans 16 amino acids. V gave up 3 bases and J gave up 1 base, with 16 bases separating them. CDR3 sequence reads: CASSSLSGTLNYGYTF. In nucleotides, the CDR3 is TGTGCCAGCAGCTCACTCTCCGGGACACTTAACTATGGCTACACCTTC.

The chain carries TRBV18 and TRBJ2-2; 9 bases are a match to TRBD1. This CDR3 spans 16 amino acids. Looked up from germline, CDR1 is KGHSH and CDR2 is LQKENI. The V segment lost 5 bases and the J segment 1 base; nucleotides outside the gene matches: 5. The CDR3 DNA is TGTGCCAGCTCATCTCGGACAGGGGAGAACACCGGGGAGCTGTTTTTT. Translation gives CASSSRTGENTGELFF.

J is TRBJ1-2 and V is TRBV28; D gene uncertain. The length of the CDR3 is 12 residues. CDR1 is MDHEN and CDR2 is SYDVKM in the germline V gene. V was pared by 2 bases and J by 4 bases, with 5 bases between. CDR3 DNA: TGTGCCAGCAGTTTAGAGGCCTATGGCTACACCTTC. Translated: CASSLEAYGYTF.

The gene calls are TRBV5-1 and TRBJ2-7; D is tentatively TRBD1 or TRBD2 (5 bases each). Trimming took off 6 bases at V and 1 base at J, with 17 bases between the two ends. This CDR3 has 15 amino acids. The germline CDR1 and CDR2 sequences are SGHRS and YFSETQ. CDR3 DNA: TGCGCCAGCACCGAGGACGGGACGTCTTCCTACGAGCAGTACTTC. It translates to CASTEDGTSSYEQYF.

The CDR3 DNA is TGCGCCAGCAGCTTGGTTCTAGGTCACTACGAGCAGTACTTC. Encoded protein: CASSLVLGHYEQYF. V and J are TRBV5-1 and TRBJ2-7; the D is unclear. CDR1 is SGHRS, CDR2 YFSETQ, per germline. The V end lost 0 bases, the J end lost 3 bases, and 10 bases lay between the germline ends. This CDR3 is 14 amino acids long. The whole variable domain, remainder taken from reference TRBV5-1 and TRBJ2-7, is KAGVTQTPRYLIKTRGQQVTLSCSPISGHRSVSWYQQTPGQGLQFLFEYFSETQRNKGNFPGRFSGRQFSNSRSEMNVSTLELGDSALYLCASSLVLGHYEQYFGPGTRLTVT.

In DNA form, the CDR3 reads TGTGCCACCAGCAGGGGACAGGGTTGGGGTTCACCCCTCCACTTT. Protein sequence: CATSRGQGWGSPLHF. The chain recombines TRBV15 with TRBJ1-6; 9 positions match TRBD1. V shed 3 bases and J 9 bases; nucleotides not matched to a gene: 6. The germline gives CDR1 LNHNV, CDR2 YYDKDF (reference sequence). This CDR3 spans 15 amino acids.

This rearrangement joins TRBV9 to TRBJ2-5, with 16 positions matching TRBD2. Losses at the gene ends were 4 bases for V and 4 bases for J; bases not matched to a gene: 4. CDR1 and CDR2 (germline): SGDLS, YYNGEE. The CDR3 has 16 amino acids. CDR3 loop: CASSPGTSGRGETQYF. In DNA form, the CDR3 reads TGTGCCAGCAGCCCGGGGACTAGCGGGAGGGGAGAGACCCAGTACTTC. Full variable domain (outside the CDR3, taken from reference TRBV9 and TRBJ2-5): DSGVTQTPKHLITATGQRVTLRCSPRSGDLSVYWYQQSLDQGLQFLIQYYNGEERAKGNILERFSAQQFPDLHSELNLSSLELGDSALYFCASSPGTSGRGETQYFGPGTRLLVL.

This clone showed up just once. V gene TRBV11-2 combines with J gene TRBJ2-2; unclear D gene. The germline CDR1 and CDR2 sequences are SGHAT and FQNNGV. Trimming took 4 bases from V and 1 from J, leaving 7 bases between them. The CDR3 loop spans 14 amino acids. The CDR3 DNA reads as TGTGCCAGCAGCTCCATCGTGAACACCGGGGAGCTGTTTTTT. It specifies CASSSIVNTGELFF.

This chain uses TRBV6-4 with TRBJ2-3; D not certain. Per germline, CDR1 MRHNA and CDR2 SNTAGT. The CDR3 has 13 residues. Trimming removed 3 bases from V and 2 bases from J, with 6 bases in between. The CDR3 nucleotides read TGTGCCAGCAGTGAGCAGGTCACAGATACGCAGTATTTT. This codes for CASSEQVTDTQYF.

The rearrangement links TRBV11-2 to TRBJ2-1, with TRBD2 matching 11 bases. With V trimmed by 2 bases and J by 5 bases, 2 bases remained unmatched. Germline assignment: CDR1 SGHAT and CDR2 FQNNGV. The CDR3 sequence is 15 residues long. In nucleotides, the CDR3 is TGTGCCAGCAGCTTAACTAGCGGGGGAGACAATGAGCAGTTCTTC. Protein sequence: CASSLTSGGDNEQFF.

The gene calls are TRBV6-1 and TRBJ1-4; unclear D gene. The CDR3 extends over 15 amino acids. The germline V gene has CDR1 MNHNS and CDR2 SASEGT. Trimming took 4 bases from V and 0 from J, leaving 9 bases between them. This CDR3 reads CASSATEATNEKLFF. The CDR3 DNA reads TGTGCCAGCAGTGCCACCGAGGCAACTAATGAAAAACTGTTTTTT.

This sequence joins TRBV6-1 and TRBJ1-5; D remains ambiguous. With 8 bases removed from V and 4 bases from J, the gap between germline ends came to 15 bases. The V gene's germline CDR1 is MNHNS and CDR2 SASEGT. This CDR3 is built from 14 residues. CDR3 sequence (DNA): TGTGCCAGCTCAGACGGTTTTTCGAATCAGCCCCAGCATTTT. Translation gives CASSDGFSNQPQHF.

This clone was seen just once. J is TRBJ2-5 and V is TRBV4-1; the match to TRBD2 covers 9 bases. The trim removed 0 bases at V and 5 bases at J, leaving 10 bases unmatched. CDR1 and CDR2 (germline): MGHRA, YSYEKL. The CDR3 has 17 residues. DNA for the CDR3: TGCGCCAGCAGCCAAGAAGGGCGGGGGGGCCCCCTGGAGACCCAGTACTTC. Its translation: CASSQEGRGGPLETQYF.

The chain has TRBV15 and TRBJ1-4, with TRBD1 matching 8 bases. The CDR3 loop spans 20 amino acids. J gave up 3 bases and V 4 bases, and 19 bases lay outside the gene matches. CDR1 and CDR2 from the germline V gene are LNHNV and YYDKDF (reference sequence). The CDR3 region has the DNA TGTGCCACCAGCACAAGTTTGTCAGGGGGCTTAGGGGAAGCTAATGAAAAACTGTTTTTT. Translation gives CATSTSLSGGLGEANEKLFF.

The chain uses TRBV6-1 and TRBJ1-2; tentatively, D is TRBD1 (5 bases). The CDR3 length is 13 residues. V was shortened by 10 bases and J by 6 bases, with 18 bases between the two germline ends. Germline V gene lookup returns CDR1 MNHNS and CDR2 SASEGT. This chain's CDR3 is CATRLRGVDGYTF. DNA for the CDR3: TGTGCCACTCGATTACGGGGGGTGGATGGCTACACCTTC.

The chain is built from TRBV6-1 and TRBJ1-3; D gene uncertain. The CDR3 has 13 amino acids. Trimming took off 8 bases at V and 2 bases at J, with 10 bases between the two ends. Germline V gene data show CDR1 as MNHNS and CDR2 as SASEGT. CDR3 protein: CASPRTPGNTIYF. The CDR3 nucleotides are TGTGCCAGCCCCAGGACCCCTGGAAACACCATATATTTT.

This chain uses TRBV7-8 with TRBJ2-5; the D is unclear. CDR1 is SGHVS, CDR2 FQNEAQ, per germline. The CDR3 covers 13 residues. Trimming pared 2 bases from V and 5 bases from J, leaving 9 bases between. The CDR3, as DNA: TGTGCCAGCAGCTTATATCAACATGAGACCCAGTACTTC. Translating it yields CASSLYQHETQYF.

The V gene is TRBV4-3, the J gene TRBJ1-2; D ambiguous. V lost 0 bases and J lost 4, with 12 bases in between. Germline V CDR1 and CDR2: LGHNA, YSLEER. The CDR3 is made up of 15 amino acids. CDR3 loop: CASSQEVSPLYGYTF. The CDR3 DNA reads as TGCGCCAGCAGCCAAGAAGTGTCGCCCCTCTATGGCTACACCTTC.

The chain joins TRBV7-2 to TRBJ2-5, with 8 bases fitting TRBD2. CDR1 is SGHTA and CDR2 is FQGNSA in the germline V gene. Unmatched junction bases numbered 11, after V lost 5 bases and J lost 9 bases. The CDR3 has 14 amino acids. CDR3 DNA: TGTGCCAGCAGCGGGCTAGCGGGCTCTCCTTCCCAGTACTTC. Translated, it gives CASSGLAGSPSQYF.

This chain uses TRBV7-9 with TRBJ1-4, with a possible D match to TRBD1 (5 bases). V was shortened by 7 bases and J by 4 bases, with 13 bases between the two germline ends. From germline, CDR1 is SEHNR and CDR2 FQNEAQ (reference sequence). The CDR3 totals 14 residues. CDR3 in amino acids: CASTLRDGNEKLFF. The CDR3 nucleotides read TGTGCCAGCACCCTTAGGGACGGTAATGAAAAACTGTTTTTT.

The J gene is TRBJ2-7, the V gene TRBV11-2; 7 positions match TRBD2. Germline loops: CDR1 SGHAT, CDR2 FQNNGV. The CDR3 runs to 15 residues. J gave up 2 bases and V 5 bases, and 9 bases lay outside the gene matches. CDR3 sequence: CASSPSLGGAYEQYF. CDR3 bases: TGTGCCAGCAGCCCCTCGCTTGGGGGGGCCTACGAGCAGTACTTC.

The chain joins TRBV5-4 to TRBJ2-3; D unclear. This CDR3 has 15 residues. V was clipped by 5 bases and J by 1 base, with 14 bases between them. In germline, CDR1 is SGHNT, CDR2 YYREEE (reference sequence). DNA for the CDR3: TGTGCCAGCAGTTCCAAAAAGAGCGGCACAGATACGCAGTATTTT. Translated: CASSSKKSGTDTQYF.

The chain recombines TRBV11-2 with TRBJ1-4; no clear D gene. Germline CDR1 reads SGHAT; CDR2 reads FQNNGV. Trimming left V 5 bases short and J 6 bases short, with 13 bases between. The CDR3 sequence is 14 residues long. The CDR3 region is CASSRAPGYEKLFF. CDR3 bases: TGTGCCAGCAGCCGGGCCCCTGGGTATGAAAAACTGTTTTTT.

This clone was seen just once. Other DNA sequences of this sample code for an identical CDR3. The chain uses TRBV2 and TRBJ2-7; TRBD1 agrees at 7 bases. The CDR3 runs 14 residues. J was trimmed by 1 base and V by 6 bases; bases with no gene match: 6. Germline assignment: CDR1 SNHLY and CDR2 FYNNEI. The CDR3 reads CASRTGTASYEQYF. In DNA form, the CDR3 reads TGTGCCAGCAGAACAGGGACAGCATCCTACGAGCAGTACTTC.

This sequence joins TRBV11-2 and TRBJ1-1; TRBD1 might be the D (6 bases). V lost 5 bases and J 1 base, leaving 11 bases between the germline ends. This CDR3 region has 14 residues. CDR1 and CDR2 (germline): SGHAT, FQNNGV. CDR3 nucleotides: TGTGCCAGCAGCCCCAGGGGTTCGAACACTGAAGCTTTCTTT. This sequence encodes CASSPRGSNTEAFF. The entire variable domain, with the rest obtained from reference TRBV11-2 and TRBJ1-1, is as follows: EAGVAQSPRYKIIEKRQSVAFWCNPISGHATLYWYQQILGQGPKLLIQFQNNGVVDDSQLPKDRFSAERLKGVDSTLKIQPAKLEDSAVYLCASSPRGSNTEAFFGQGTRLTVV.

The rearrangement uses TRBV5-4 and TRBJ2-3; 7 nucleotides agree with TRBD1. CDR3 length equals 16 residues. The germline gives CDR1 SGHNT, CDR2 YYREEE (reference sequence). J gave up 1 base and V 4 bases, and 9 bases lay outside the gene matches. This CDR3 reads CASSGTGTVGTDTQYF. The CDR3 DNA reads as TGTGCCAGCAGCGGGACCGGGACAGTGGGCACAGATACGCAGTATTTT.

V and J are TRBV5-1 and TRBJ2-1; D perhaps matches TRBD2 (6 bases). Germline V gene data show CDR1 as SGHRS and CDR2 as YFSETQ. V gave up 4 bases and J gave up 6 bases, with 20 bases separating them. CDR3 length equals 16 residues. This CDR3 is CASSPEGSRALNEQFF. CDR3 nucleotides: TGCGCCAGCAGCCCGGAGGGGTCGCGGGCCCTCAATGAGCAGTTCTTC.

The chain is built from TRBV7-8 and TRBJ2-5, with D possibly matching TRBD1 (5 bases). This CDR3 is built from 14 residues. V lost 5 bases and J 1 base, leaving 11 bases between the germline ends. Looked up from germline, CDR1 is SGHVS and CDR2 is FQNEAQ. CDR3 residues: CASSGRTGQETQYF. Written as DNA, the CDR3 is TGTGCCAGCAGCGGTCGAACAGGCCAAGAGACCCAGTACTTC.